This T cell receptor (beta chain) is from a study of tumor-infiltrating lymphocytes in localized non-small cell lung cancer. Turning to the study itself: The cohort mixed smokers and never-smokers, several histologies, and some post-neoadjuvant-chemotherapy samples. General study results and limits: Available tissue quantity limited TCR sequencing to a patient subset. Different pieces of the same tissue went to different assays, confounding technical variation with intratumor heterogeneity. Higher tumor T cell infiltration than in uninvolved lung was supported by TCRbeta sequencing.

This CDR3 comprises 19 residues. Trimming at V came to 3 bases and at J to 0 bases, leaving 11 bases not matched to a gene. Germline assignment: CDR1 SGDLS and CDR2 YYNGEE. As concerns this clone: Its antigen remains unknown.

Libraries were prepared by immunoSEQ multiplex PCR; TCRdb keeps only in-frame clonotypes and omits some of them. The data hold 11,000 or so clones, with less than 75% observed a single time. The TCR originated in a human donor with non-small cell lung cancer. The sample taken for sequencing was uninvolved lung tissue not adjacent to the tumor. This rearrangement joins TRBV9 to TRBJ2-1; the match to TRBD2 covers 11 bases. DNA of the CDR3: TGTGCCAGCAGCGGTCTCCTAGCGGGGGGTCGGAGCTCCTACAATGAGCAGTTCTTC. Translation: CASSGLLAGGRSSYNEQFF.